These T cell receptor beta chains were read from a single sample in a study of monozygotic twins with cystic fibrosis. Using immunoSEQ multiplex PCR, the repertoire was profiled, and TCRdb retains in-frame clones only, with some absent. The sample includes tens of thousands of clones, about nine tenths seen only once; the top ten take approximately 0.54%. Sequenced input: blood. All receptors come from a girl aged 2 to 10 with cystic fibrosis. CDR3s include the opening cysteine and the closing phenylalanine or tryptophan. A D gene is named only where the DNA matches it firmly.

>13|TRBV29-1|TRBJ1-1|TRBD1
TGCAGCGCGACCGGGACAGGGGGCACTGAAGCTTTCTTT
CSATGTGGTEAFF
>17|TRBV23-1|TRBJ1-2|NA
TGCGCCAGCAGTCGGGCAGGATCGGGGAAAAACAACTATGGCTACACCTTC
CASSRAGSGKNNYGYTF
>14|TRBV5-4|TRBJ1-1|TRBD1
TGTGCCAGCAGCTTACCCGGGACAGGGATTGAAGCTTTCTTT
CASSLPGTGIEAFF
>15|TRBV6-6|TRBJ1-1|TRBD1
TGTGCCAGCAGCTTGACGACAGGGGGCAACACTGAAGCTTTCTTT
CASSLTTGGNTEAFF
>17|TRBV4-1|TRBJ2-1|TRBD2
TGCGCCAGCAGCCAAGGACTAGCTAGCAGCTCCTACAATGAGCAGTTCTTC
CASSQGLASSSYNEQFF
>15|TRBV5-1|TRBJ2-2|TRBD1
TGCGCCAGCAGCTCAACAGGGGGTCGAACCGGGGAGCTGTTTTTT
CASSSTGGRTGELFF
>14|TRBV25-1|TRBJ1-2|NA
TGTGCCAGCAGTCCCCCCGGTGAGAACTATGGCTACACCTTC
CASSPPGENYGYTF
>17|TRBV23-1|TRBJ1-6|NA
TGCGCCAGCAGTCAATCGGGGCGGGGGGCTGGTAATTCACCCCTCCACTTT
CASSQSGRGAGNSPLHF
>11|TRBV27|TRBJ2-1|NA
TGTGCCAGCAGTCAGGGAGGTGAGCAGTTCTTC
CASSQGGEQFF
>16|TRBV7-2|TRBJ2-3|TRBD1
TGTGCCAGCAGCTTGGGGATTGAGGGGGCATGGGATACGCAGTATTTT
CASSLGIEGAWDTQYF
>15|TRBV6-1|TRBJ2-7|NA
TGTGCCAGCAGCGTCGGACAGTTATACTCCTACGAGCAGTACTTC
CASSVGQLYSYEQYF
>15|TRBV5-1|TRBJ1-2|NA
TGCGCCAGCAGCTTGGGAGGCAGCGGAGGCTATGGCTACACCTTC
CASSLGGSGGYGYTF
>15|TRBV6-5|TRBJ2-7|NA
TGTGCCAGCAGCCCCCTTGTCGGTCTGGCCTACGAGCAGTACTTC
CASSPLVGLAYEQYF
>14|TRBV30|TRBJ2-5|TRBD2
TGTGCCTGGAGTGGCGGGAGGACCCGAGAGACCCAGTACTTC
CAWSGGRTRETQYF